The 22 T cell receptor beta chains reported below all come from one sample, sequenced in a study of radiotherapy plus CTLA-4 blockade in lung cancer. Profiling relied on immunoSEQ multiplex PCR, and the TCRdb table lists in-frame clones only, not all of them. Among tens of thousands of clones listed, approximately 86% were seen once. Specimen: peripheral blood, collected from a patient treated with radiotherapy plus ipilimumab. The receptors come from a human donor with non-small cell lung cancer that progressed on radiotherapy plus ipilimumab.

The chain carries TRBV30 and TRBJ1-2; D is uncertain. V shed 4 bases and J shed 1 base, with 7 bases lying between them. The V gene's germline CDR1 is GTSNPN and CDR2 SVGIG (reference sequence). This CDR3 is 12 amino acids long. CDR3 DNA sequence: TGTGCCTGGAACCCCTTTAACTATGGCTACACCTTC. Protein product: CAWNPFNYGYTF.

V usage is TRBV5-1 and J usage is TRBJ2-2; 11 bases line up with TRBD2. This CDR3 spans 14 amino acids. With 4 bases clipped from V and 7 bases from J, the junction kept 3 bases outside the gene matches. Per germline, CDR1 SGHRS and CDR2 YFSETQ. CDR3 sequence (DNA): TGCGCCAGCAGCCCGGGACTAGCGGTCGGGGAGCTGTTTTTT. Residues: CASSPGLAVGELFF.

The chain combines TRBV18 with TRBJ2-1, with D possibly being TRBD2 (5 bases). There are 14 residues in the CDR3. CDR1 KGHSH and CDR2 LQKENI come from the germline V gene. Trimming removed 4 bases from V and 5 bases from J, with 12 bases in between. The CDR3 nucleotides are TGTGCCAGCTCACGGACGGACTTTAACAATGAGCAGTTCTTC. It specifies CASSRTDFNNEQFF.

CDR3 nucleotide sequence: TGTGCCAGCAGCTTATGGGGAATCTCAGATACGCAGTATTTT. Translating it yields CASSLWGISDTQYF. The rearrangement uses TRBV7-9 and TRBJ2-3; D is uncertain. Trimming removed 2 bases from V and 4 bases from J, with 10 bases in between. Per germline, CDR1 SEHNR and CDR2 FQNEAQ (reference sequence). The length of the CDR3 is 14 residues. The variable domain in full, with the rest retrieved from reference TRBV7-9 and TRBJ2-3, is DTGVSQNPRHKITKRGQNVTFRCDPISEHNRLYWYRQTLGQGPEFLTYFQNEAQLEKSRLLSDRFSAERPKGSFSTLEIQRTEQGDSAMYLCASSLWGISDTQYFGPGTRLTVL.

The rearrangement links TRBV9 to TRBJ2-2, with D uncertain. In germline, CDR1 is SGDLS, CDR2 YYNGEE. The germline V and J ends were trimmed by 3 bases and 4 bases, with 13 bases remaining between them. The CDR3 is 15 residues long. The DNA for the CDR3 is TGTGCCAGCAGCGAAACCGCAGCTACCACCGGGGAGCTGTTTTTT. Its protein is CASSETAATTGELFF.

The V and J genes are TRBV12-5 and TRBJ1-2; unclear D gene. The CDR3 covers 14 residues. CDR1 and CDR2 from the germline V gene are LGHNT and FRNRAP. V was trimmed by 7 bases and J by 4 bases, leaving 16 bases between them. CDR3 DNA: TGTGCTAGTGCCTTGGACGGACTTTTCTATGGCTACACCTTC. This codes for CASALDGLFYGYTF.

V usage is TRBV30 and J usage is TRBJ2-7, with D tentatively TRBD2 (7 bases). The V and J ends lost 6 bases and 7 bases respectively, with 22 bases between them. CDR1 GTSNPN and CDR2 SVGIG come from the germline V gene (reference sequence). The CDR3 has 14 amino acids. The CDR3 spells CACDHGGGALEQYF. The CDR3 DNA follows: TGTGCCTGTGACCATGGAGGGGGGGCCTTGGAGCAGTACTTC.

CDR3 nucleotide sequence: TGCGCCAGCAGCTTGGCCCCCCACAGCTACGAGCAGTACTTC. Translation: CASSLAPHSYEQYF. The chain is built from TRBV5-1 and TRBJ2-7; no clear D gene. The CDR3 sequence is 14 residues long. The V end lost 0 bases, the J end lost 3 bases, and 10 bases lay between the germline ends. Germline assignment: CDR1 SGHRS and CDR2 YFSETQ.

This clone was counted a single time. CDR3 protein: CASRAPEFGNIQYF. CDR3 coding DNA: TGTGCCAGCCGGGCCCCCGAGTTTGGGAACATTCAGTACTTC. The rearrangement uses TRBV19 and TRBJ2-4; no definite D call. Germline assignment: CDR1 LNHDA and CDR2 SQIVND (reference sequence). This CDR3 contains 14 residues. The V end was cut by 9 bases, the J end by 7 bases, with 19 bases between.

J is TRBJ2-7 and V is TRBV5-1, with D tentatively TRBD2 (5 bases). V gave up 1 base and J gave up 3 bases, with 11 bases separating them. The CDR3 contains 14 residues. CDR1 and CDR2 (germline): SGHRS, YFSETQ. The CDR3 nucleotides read TGCGCCAGCAGCTTGTCGGGATCGTTCTACGAGCAGTACTTC. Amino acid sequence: CASSLSGSFYEQYF. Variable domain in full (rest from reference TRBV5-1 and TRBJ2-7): KAGVTQTPRYLIKTRGQQVTLSCSPISGHRSVSWYQQTPGQGLQFLFEYFSETQRNKGNFPGRFSGRQFSNSRSEMNVSTLELGDSALYLCASSLSGSFYEQYFGPGTRLTVT.

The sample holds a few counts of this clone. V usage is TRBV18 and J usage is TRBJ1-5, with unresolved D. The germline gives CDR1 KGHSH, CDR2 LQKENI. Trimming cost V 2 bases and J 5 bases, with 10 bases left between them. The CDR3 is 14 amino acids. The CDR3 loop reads CASSPIGTDQPQHF. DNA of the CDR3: TGTGCCAGCTCACCAATAGGCACAGATCAGCCCCAGCATTTT.

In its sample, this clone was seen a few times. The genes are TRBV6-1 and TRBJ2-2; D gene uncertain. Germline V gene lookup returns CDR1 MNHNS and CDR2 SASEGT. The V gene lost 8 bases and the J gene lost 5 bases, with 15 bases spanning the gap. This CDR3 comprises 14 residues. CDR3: CASPRRIGTGELFF. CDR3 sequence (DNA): TGTGCCAGCCCACGTCGGATAGGGACCGGGGAGCTGTTTTTT.

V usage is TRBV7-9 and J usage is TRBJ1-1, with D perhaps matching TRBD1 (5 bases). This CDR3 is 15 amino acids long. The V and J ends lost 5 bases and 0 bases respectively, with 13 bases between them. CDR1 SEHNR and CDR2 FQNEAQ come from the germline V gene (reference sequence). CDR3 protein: CASSPRTSVNTEAFF. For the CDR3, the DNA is TGTGCCAGCAGCCCACGGACATCTGTGAACACTGAAGCTTTCTTT.

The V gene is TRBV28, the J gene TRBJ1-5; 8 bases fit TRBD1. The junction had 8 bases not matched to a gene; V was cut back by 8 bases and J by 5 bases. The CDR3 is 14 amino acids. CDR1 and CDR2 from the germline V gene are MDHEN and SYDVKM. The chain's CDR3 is CASRYRGGDQPQHF. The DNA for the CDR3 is TGTGCCAGCCGTTACAGGGGGGGGGATCAGCCCCAGCATTTT.

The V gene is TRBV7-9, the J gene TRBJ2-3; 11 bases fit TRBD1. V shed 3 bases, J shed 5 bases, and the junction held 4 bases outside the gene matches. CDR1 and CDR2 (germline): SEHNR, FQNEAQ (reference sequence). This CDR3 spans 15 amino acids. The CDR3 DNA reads TGTGCCAGCAGCTTGGGGGACAGGGGGATAGATACGCAGTATTTT. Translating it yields CASSLGDRGIDTQYF.

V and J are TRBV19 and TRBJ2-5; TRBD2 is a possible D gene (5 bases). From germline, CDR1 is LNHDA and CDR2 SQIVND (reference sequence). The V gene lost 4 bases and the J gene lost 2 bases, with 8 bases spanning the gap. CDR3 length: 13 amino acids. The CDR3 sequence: CASSSSAQETQYF. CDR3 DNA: TGTGCCAGTAGTAGTAGCGCACAAGAGACCCAGTACTTC.

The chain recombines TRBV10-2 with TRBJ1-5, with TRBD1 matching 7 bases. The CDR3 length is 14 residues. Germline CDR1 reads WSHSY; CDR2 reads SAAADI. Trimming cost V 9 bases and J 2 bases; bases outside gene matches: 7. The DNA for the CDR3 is TGCGCCAGTGGGGGGGACAGAGGCAATCAGCCCCAGCATTTT. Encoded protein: CASGGDRGNQPQHF.

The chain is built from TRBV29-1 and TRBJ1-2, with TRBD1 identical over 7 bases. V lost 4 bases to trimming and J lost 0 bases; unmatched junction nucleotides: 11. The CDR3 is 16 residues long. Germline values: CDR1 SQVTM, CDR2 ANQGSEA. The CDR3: CSVGGTDRLANYGYTF. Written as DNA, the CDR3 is TGCAGCGTTGGAGGGACAGACAGGTTAGCTAACTATGGCTACACCTTC.

The CDR3 reads CSARSYGYTF. CDR3 bases: TGCAGTGCTAGATCCTATGGCTACACCTTC. This chain links TRBV20-1 with TRBJ1-2; D ambiguous. Germline V CDR1 and CDR2: DFQATT, SNEGSKA (reference sequence). Trimming took 2 bases from V and 4 from J, leaving 2 bases between them. The CDR3 runs to 10 residues.

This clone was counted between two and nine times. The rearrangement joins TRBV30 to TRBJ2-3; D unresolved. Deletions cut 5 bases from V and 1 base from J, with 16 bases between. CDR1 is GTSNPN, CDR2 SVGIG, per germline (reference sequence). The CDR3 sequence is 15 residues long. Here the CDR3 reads CAWGPPRRRTDTQYF. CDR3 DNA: TGTGCCTGGGGTCCGCCTAGACGGCGCACAGATACGCAGTATTTT.

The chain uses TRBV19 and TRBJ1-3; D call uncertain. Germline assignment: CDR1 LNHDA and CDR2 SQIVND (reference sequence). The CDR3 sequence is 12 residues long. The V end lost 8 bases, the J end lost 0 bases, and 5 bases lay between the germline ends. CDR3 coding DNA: TGTGCCAGTCACAGCTCTGGAAACACCATATATTTT. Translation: CASHSSGNTIYF.

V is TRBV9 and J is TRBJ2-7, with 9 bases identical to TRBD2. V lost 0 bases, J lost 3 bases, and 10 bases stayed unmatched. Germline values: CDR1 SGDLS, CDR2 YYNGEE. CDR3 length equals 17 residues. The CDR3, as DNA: TGTGCCAGCAGCGTAGGGCCCGGTGTAGCGGGGGACTACGAGCAGTACTTC. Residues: CASSVGPGVAGDYEQYF.